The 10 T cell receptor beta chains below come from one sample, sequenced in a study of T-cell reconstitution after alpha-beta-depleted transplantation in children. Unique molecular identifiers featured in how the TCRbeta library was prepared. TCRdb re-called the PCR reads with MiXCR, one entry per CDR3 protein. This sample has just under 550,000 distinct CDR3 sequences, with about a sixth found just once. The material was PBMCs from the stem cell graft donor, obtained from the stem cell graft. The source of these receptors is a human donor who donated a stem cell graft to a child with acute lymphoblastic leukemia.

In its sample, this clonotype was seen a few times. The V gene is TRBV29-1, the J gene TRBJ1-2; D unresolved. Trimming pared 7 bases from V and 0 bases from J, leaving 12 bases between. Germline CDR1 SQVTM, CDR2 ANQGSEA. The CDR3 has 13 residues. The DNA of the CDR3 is TGCAGCGGCAAGAAAATCTCTAACTATGGCTACACCTTC. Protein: CSGKKISNYGYTF.

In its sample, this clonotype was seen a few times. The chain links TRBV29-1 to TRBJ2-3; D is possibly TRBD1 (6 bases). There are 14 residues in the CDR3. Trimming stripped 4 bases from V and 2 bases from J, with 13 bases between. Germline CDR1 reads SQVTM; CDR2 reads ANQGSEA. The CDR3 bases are TGCAGCGTTGTAGCGCAGGGGCACACAGATACGCAGTATTTT. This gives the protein CSVVAQGHTDTQYF.

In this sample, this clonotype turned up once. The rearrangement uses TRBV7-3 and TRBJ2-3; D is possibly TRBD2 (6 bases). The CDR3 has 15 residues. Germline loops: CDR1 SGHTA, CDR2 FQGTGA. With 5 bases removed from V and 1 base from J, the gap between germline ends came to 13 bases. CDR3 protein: CASSAGGWRTDTQYF. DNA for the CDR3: TGTGCCAGCAGCGCTGGGGGGTGGCGCACAGATACGCAGTATTTT. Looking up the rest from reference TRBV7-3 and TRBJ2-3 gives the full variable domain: GAGVSQTPSNKVTEKGKYVELRCDPISGHTALYWYRQSLGQGPEFLIYFQGTGAADDSGLPNDRFFAVRPEGSVSTLKIQRTERGDSAVYLCASSAGGWRTDTQYFGPGTRLTVL.

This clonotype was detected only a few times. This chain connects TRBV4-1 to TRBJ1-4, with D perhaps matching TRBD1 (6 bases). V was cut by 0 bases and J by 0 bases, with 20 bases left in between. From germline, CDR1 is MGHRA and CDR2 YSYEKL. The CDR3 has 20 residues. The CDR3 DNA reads TGCGCCAGCAGCCAAGACCTTCAGGACAGACTATTTGCAACTAATGAAAAACTGTTTTTT. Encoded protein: CASSQDLQDRLFATNEKLFF.

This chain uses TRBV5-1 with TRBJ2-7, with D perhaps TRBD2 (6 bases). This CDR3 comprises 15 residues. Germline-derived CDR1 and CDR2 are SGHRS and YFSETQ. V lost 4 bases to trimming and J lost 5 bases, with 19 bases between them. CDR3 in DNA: TGCGCCAGCAGCCAAGGGACTTCCATTGCCCACGAGCAGTACTTC. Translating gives CASSQGTSIAHEQYF.

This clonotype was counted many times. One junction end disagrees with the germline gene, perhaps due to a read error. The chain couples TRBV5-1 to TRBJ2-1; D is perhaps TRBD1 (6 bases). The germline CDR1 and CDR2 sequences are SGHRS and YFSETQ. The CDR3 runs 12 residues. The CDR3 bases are TGTGCCAGCAGTTTTACAGGGAATGAGCAGTTCTTC. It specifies CASSFTGNEQFF.

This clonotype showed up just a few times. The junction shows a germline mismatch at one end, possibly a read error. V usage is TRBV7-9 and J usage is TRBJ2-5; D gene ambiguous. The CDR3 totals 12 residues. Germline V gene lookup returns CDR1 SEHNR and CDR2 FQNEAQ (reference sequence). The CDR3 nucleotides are TGCGCCAGCAGCTTAGCAACGGAGACCCAGTACTTC. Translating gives CASSLATETQYF.

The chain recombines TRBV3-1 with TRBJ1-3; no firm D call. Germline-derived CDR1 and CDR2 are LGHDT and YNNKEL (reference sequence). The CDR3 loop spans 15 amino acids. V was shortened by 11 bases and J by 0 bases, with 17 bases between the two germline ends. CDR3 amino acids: CACSVDRFSGNTIYF. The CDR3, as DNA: TGTGCCTGCTCCGTGGACCGATTCTCTGGAAACACCATATATTTT.

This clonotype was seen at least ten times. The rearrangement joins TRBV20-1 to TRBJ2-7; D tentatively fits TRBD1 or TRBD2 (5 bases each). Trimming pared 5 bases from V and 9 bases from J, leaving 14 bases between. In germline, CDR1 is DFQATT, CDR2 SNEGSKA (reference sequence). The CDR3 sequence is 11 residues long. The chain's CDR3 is CSAFRDLGQYF. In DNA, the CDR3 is TGCAGTGCTTTCCGGGACCTGGGGCAGTACTTC.

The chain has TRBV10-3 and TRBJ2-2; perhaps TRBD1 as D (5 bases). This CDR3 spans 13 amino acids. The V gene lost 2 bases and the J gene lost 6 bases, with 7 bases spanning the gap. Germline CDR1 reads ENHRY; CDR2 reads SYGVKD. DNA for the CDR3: TGTGCCATCAGTGAGGAAGGGGCCGGGGAGCTGTTTTTT. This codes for CAISEEGAGELFF.